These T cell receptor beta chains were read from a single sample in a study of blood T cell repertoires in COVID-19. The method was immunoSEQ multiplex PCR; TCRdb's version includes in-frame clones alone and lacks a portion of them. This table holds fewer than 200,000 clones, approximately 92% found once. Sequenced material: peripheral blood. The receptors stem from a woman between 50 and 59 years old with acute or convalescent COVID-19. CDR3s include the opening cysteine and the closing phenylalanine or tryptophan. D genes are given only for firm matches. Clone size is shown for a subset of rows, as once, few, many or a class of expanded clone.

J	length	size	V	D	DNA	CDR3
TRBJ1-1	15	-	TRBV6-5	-	TGTGCCAGCACCGCACGACGTACAGGGTTCACTGAAGCTTTCTTT	CASTARRTGFTEAFF
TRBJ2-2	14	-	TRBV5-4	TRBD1	TGTGCCAGCAGCTTAGGGGGCGAGGCCGGGGAGCTGTTTTTT	CASSLGGEAGELFF
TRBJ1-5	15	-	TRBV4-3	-	TGCGCCAGCAGCCAAGAGAAGGGGGGCAATCAGCCCCAGCATTTT	CASSQEKGGNQPQHF
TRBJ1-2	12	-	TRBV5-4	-	TGTGCCAGCAGCCCCCCAGGGGCTGGGCGAACCTTC	CASSPPGAGRTF
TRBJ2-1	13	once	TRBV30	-	TGTGCCTGGAGTGTACAGGAGGGCAATGAGCAGTTCTTC	CAWSVQEGNEQFF
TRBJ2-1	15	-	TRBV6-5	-	TGTGCCAGCAGCCCCCGGGGGAGCTCCTACAATGAGCAGTTCTTC	CASSPRGSSYNEQFF
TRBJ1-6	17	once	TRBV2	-	TGTGCCAGCAGTGATACCAGGATAAGCTCCTATAATTCACCCCTCCACTTT	CASSDTRISSYNSPLHF
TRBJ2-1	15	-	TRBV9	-	TGTGCCAGCAGCGTAAAAAGCGCCTCCTACAATGAGCAGTTCTTC	CASSVKSASYNEQFF
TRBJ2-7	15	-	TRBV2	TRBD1	TGTGCCAGCATTCTAGGGAGACAGGGATCCTACGAGCAGTACTTC	CASILGRQGSYEQYF
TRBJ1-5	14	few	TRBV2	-	TGTGCCAGCAGTGCTCAAACAGAAAATCAGCCCCAGCATTTT	CASSAQTENQPQHF
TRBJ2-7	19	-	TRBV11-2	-	TGTGCCAGCAGCATAAGGGGAACAAGCTCCCGTTTGAGCTCCTACGAGCAGTACTTC	CASSIRGTSSRLSSYEQYF
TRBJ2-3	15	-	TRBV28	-	TGTGCCAGTAACATGGGCTGGGGGGAGACAGATACGCAGTATTTT	CASNMGWGETDTQYF
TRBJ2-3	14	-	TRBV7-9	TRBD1	TGTGCCAGCAGCTCAACAGGGGCGGGTGATACGCAGTATTTT	CASSSTGAGDTQYF
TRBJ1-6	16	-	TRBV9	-	TGTGCCAGCAGCGTAGATCCGGGGGGAGGAAATTCACCCCTCCACTTT	CASSVDPGGGNSPLHF
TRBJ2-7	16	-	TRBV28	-	TGTGCCAGCAGTTCCCGAACAGAAAAACGTTCCTACGAGCAGTACTTC	CASSSRTEKRSYEQYF
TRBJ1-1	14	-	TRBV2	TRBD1	TGTGCCAGCAGCGTGGGGGCAGGGGGTACTGAAGCTTTCTTT	CASSVGAGGTEAFF
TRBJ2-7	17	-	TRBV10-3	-	TGTGCCATCAGTGAGTCGGGGAGGCGGAGGAGCTCCTACGAGCAGTACTTC	CAISESGRRRSSYEQYF
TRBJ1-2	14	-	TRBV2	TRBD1	TGTGCCAGCAGTGAGACGACAGGGGGTCAAGGCTACACCTTC	CASSETTGGQGYTF
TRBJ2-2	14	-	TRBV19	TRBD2	TGTGCCAGTAGTCGGGGGGGTTTCAACGGGGAGCTGTTTTTT	CASSRGGFNGELFF
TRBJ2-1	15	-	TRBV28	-	TGTGCCAGCACCGCACCCGCGGGGTCCTACAATGAGCAGTTCTTC	CASTAPAGSYNEQFF
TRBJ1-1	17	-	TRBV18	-	TGTGCCAGCTCACCACTAGAGCAGGGCCAGGGTGTCGCTGAAGCTTTCTTT	CASSPLEQGQGVAEAFF
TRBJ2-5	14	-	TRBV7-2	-	TGTGCCAGCAGCTTAGCGTTTAGCGCGGAGACCCAGTACTTC	CASSLAFSAETQYF
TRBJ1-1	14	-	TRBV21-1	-	TGTGCCAGCAGCAAGGGACAGGGGCCCCCTGAAGCTTTCTTT	CASSKGQGPPEAFF